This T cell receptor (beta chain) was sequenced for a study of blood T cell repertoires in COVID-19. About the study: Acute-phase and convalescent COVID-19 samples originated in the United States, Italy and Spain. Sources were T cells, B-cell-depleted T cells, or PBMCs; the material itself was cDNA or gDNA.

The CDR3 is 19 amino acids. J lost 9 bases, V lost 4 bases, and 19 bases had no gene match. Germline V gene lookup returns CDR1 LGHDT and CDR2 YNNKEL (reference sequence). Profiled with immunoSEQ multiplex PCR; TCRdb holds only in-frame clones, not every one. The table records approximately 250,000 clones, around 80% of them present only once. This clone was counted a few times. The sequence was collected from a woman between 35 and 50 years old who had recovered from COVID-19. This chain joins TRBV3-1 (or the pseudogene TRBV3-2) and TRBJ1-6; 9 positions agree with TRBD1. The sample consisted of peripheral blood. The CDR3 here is CASSPSGQGRARLASPLHF. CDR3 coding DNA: TGTGCCAGCAGCCCGAGTGGACAGGGGAGAGCTCGCTTGGCTTCACCCCTCCACTTT.